This T cell receptor beta chain was profiled in a study of identifying expanded T cells in peripheral blood. Collection occurred without any documented infections or immune events in donors. General study findings and limits: Across healthy donors, higher total template counts meant significantly greater approximately two-week count variance. Roughly 1.2 clones differed between technical replicates, versus approximately 17 and 20 over time.

In the case of this clone: The antigen is unknown.

Produced via immunoSEQ multiplex PCR; TCRdb's table is partial and in-frame only. There are 90,000 to 100,000 clones in the sample; around nine tenths occur only once, and about 3.9% lies in the top ten. CDR1 and CDR2 (germline): MDHEN, SYDVKM. V dropped 5 bases and J dropped 4 bases, with 11 bases sitting between them. The CDR3 loop spans 13 amino acids. This TCR was recovered from a person between 18 and 75 years old in good health. The sample was blood. The gene calls are TRBV28 and TRBJ1-2; D remains unclear. CDR3 coding DNA: TGTGCCAGCAGTCGGACGGCTGGCTATGGCTACACCTTC. This gives the protein CASSRTAGYGYTF.